This note documents a single TCR beta chain sequence. This sample was taken from a study of identical twins. TCRdb re-derived calls from the 5' RACE reads in MiXCR, one entry per CDR3 protein. The sample lists 1.5 million or so distinct CDR3 sequences, about 31% seen once, with more than 0.25% in the top ten. The CDR3 runs 15 residues. V gave up 5 bases and J gave up 13 bases; unmatched junction bases: 17. The sequencing input was cord blood. The rearrangement joins TRBV12-3 or TRBV12-4 to TRBJ2-4; 7 bases align to TRBD2. This receptor was taken from a newborn girl in good health. The CDR3 DNA is TGTGCCAGCAGTCGCCCGGGACTATCCTACAATGAGCAGTACTTC. Residues: CASSRPGLSYNEQYF.